What follows is one TCR beta chain and its context. Its target is unknown. This CDR3 is built from 14 residues. The germline CDR1 and CDR2 sequences are SQVTM and ANQGSEA. The data belong to a study of post-analysis software for immune sequencing data. Study-wide results and limits: Patients had higher frequencies than controls of a few TRBV segments, including TRBV5-6, TRBV5-1 and TRBV20-1.

The TCR beta cDNA libraries contained unique molecular identifiers. MiXCR, run by TCRdb on the PCR reads, gives a single entry per CDR3 protein. The repertoire holds about 760,000 distinct CDR3 sequences, with 25% to 30% as singletons. The sequence was collected from a girl aged 10-17 years with multiple sclerosis. The source material was blood. J is TRBJ2-3 and V is TRBV29-1; 10 positions agree with TRBD2. The CDR3 DNA follows: TGCACCAGCGGCGGGCTAGCGGGAGATGCTACGCAGTATTTT. Protein product: CTSGGLAGDATQYF.